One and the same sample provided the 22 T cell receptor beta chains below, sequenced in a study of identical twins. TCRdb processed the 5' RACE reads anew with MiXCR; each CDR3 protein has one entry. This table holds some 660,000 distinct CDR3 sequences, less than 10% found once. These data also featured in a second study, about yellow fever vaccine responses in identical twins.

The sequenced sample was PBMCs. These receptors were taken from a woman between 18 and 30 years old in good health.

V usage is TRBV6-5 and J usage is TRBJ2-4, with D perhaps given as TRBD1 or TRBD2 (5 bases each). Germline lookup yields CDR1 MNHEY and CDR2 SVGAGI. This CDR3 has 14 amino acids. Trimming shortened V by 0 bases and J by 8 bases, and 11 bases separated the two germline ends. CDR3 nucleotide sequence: TGTGCCAGCAGTTACTCTTCCGGGACGGACATTCAGTACTTC. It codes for CASSYSSGTDIQYF.

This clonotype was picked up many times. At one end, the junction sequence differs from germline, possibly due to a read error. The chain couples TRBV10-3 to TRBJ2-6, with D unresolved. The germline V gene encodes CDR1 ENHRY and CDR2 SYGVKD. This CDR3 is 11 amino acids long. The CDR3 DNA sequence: TGCGCAATAGAAAGGGCCAACGTCCTGACTTTC. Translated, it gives CAIERANVLTF.

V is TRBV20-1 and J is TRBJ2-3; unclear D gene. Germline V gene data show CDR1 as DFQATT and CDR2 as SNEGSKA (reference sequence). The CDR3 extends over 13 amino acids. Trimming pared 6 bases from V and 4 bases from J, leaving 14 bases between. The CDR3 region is CSAEIDRPDTQYF. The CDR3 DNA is TGCAGTGCAGAGATAGACCGCCCAGATACGCAGTATTTT.

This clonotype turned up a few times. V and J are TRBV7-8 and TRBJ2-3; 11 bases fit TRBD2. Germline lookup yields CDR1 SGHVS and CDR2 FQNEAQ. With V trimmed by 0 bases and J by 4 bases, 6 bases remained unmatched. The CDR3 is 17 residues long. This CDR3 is CASSLAPTSGGSDTQYF. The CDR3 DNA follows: TGTGCCAGCAGCTTAGCCCCTACTAGCGGGGGATCAGATACGCAGTATTTT.

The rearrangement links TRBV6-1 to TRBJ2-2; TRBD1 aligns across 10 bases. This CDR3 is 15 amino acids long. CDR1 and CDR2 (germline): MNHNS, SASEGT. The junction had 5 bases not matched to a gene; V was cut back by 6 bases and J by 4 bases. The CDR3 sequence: CASRTGTGATGELFF. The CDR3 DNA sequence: TGTGCCAGCAGGACCGGGACAGGGGCCACCGGGGAGCTGTTTTTT.

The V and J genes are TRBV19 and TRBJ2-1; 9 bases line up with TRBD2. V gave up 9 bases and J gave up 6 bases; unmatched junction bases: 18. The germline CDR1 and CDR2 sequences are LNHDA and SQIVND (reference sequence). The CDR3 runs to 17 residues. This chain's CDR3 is CASRKGTVAGVTNEQFF. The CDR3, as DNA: TGTGCCAGCCGGAAAGGTACTGTAGCGGGAGTAACCAATGAGCAGTTCTTC. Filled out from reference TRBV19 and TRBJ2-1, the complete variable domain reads DGGITQSPKYLFRKEGQNVTLSCEQNLNHDAMYWYRQDPGQGLRLIYYSQIVNDFQKGDIAEGYSVSREKKESFPLTVTSAQKNPTAFYLCASRKGTVAGVTNEQFFGPGTRLTVL.

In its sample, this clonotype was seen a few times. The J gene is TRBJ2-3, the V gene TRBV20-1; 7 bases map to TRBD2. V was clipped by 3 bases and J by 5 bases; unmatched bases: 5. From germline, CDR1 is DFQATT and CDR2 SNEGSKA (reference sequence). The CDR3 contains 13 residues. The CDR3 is CSASTPGGDTQYF. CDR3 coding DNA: TGCAGTGCTAGCACCCCGGGGGGAGATACGCAGTATTTT.

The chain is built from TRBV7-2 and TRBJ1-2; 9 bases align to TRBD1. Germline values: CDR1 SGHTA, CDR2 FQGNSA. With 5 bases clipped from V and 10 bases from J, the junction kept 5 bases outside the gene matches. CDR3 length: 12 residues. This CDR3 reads CASSPGTGHYTF. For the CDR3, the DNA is TGTGCCAGCAGCCCCGGGACAGGGCACTACACCTTC. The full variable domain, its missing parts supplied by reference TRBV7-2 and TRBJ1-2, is GAGVSQSPSNKVTEKGKDVELRCDPISGHTALYWYRQSLGQGLEFLIYFQGNSAPDKSGLPSDRFSAERTGGSVSTLTIQRTQQEDSAVYLCASSPGTGHYTFGSGTRLTVV.

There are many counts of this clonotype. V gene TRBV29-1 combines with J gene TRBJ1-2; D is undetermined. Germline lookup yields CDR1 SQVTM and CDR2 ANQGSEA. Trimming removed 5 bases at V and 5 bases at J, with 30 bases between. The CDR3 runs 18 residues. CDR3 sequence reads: CSVKKKTRGPADAYGYTF. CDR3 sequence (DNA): TGCAGCGTTAAAAAGAAAACCCGCGGACCGGCGGACGCATATGGCTACACCTTC.

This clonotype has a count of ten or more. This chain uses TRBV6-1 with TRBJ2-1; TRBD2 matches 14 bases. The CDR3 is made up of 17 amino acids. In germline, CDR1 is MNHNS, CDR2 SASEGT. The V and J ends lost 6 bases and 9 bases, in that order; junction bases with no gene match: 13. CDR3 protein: CASSNQRLAGGRVEQFF. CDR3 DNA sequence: TGTGCCAGCAGCAACCAACGACTAGCGGGAGGGCGGGTTGAGCAGTTCTTC.

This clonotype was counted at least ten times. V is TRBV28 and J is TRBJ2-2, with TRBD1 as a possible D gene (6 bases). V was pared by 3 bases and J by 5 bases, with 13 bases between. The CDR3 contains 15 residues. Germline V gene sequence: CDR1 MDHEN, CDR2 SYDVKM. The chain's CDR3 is CASSFVRGRTGELFF. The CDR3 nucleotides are TGTGCCAGCAGTTTCGTCAGGGGAAGGACCGGGGAGCTGTTTTTT.

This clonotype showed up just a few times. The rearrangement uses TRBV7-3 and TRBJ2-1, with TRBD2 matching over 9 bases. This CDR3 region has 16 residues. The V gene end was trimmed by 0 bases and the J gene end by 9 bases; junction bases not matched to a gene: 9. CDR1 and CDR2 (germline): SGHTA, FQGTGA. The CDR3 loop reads CASSLTLSGGWGEQFF. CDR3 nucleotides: TGTGCCAGCAGCTTAACCCTCAGCGGGGGGTGGGGTGAGCAGTTCTTC.

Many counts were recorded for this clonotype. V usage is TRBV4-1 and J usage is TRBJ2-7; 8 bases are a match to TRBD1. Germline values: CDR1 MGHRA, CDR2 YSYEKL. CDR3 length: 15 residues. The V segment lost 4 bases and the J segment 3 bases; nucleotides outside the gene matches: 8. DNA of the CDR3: TGCGCCAGCAGCCCCGGGACAGGTCGAAACTACGAGCAGTACTTC. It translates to CASSPGTGRNYEQYF.

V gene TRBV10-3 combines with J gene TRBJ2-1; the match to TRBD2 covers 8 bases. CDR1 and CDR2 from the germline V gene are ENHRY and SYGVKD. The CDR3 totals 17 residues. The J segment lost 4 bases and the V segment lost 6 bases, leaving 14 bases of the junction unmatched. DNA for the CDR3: TGTGCCATCAGGGACGAAATTTCGGCTAGCGGGTACAATGAGCAGTTCTTC. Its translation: CAIRDEISASGYNEQFF.

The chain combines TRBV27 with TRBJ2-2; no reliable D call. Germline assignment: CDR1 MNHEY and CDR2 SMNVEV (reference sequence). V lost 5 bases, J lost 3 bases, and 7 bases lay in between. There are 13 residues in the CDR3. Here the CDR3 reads CASSNKYTGELFF. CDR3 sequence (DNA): TGTGCCAGCAGTAACAAATACACCGGGGAGCTGTTTTTT.

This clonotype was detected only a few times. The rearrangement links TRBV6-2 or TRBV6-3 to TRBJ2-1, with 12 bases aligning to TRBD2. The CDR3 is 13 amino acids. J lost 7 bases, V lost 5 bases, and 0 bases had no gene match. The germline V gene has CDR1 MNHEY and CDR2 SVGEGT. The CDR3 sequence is CASSGTSGNEQFF. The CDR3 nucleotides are TGTGCCAGCAGTGGGACTAGCGGGAATGAGCAGTTCTTC.

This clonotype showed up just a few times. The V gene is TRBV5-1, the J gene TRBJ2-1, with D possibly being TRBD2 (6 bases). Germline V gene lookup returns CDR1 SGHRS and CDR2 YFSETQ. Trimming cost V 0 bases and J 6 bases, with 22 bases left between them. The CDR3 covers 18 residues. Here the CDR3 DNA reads TGCGCCAGCAGCTTGGTGGGTTCCGGGGGTGCCCCGATCAATGAGCAGTTCTTC. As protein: CASSLVGSGGAPINEQFF.

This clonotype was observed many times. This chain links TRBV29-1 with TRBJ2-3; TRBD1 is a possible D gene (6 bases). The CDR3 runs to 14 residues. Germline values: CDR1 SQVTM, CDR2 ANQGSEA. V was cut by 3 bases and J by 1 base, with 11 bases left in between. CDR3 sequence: CSVERAGGTDTQYF. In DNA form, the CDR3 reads TGCAGCGTTGAGAGGGCAGGGGGCACAGATACGCAGTATTTT.

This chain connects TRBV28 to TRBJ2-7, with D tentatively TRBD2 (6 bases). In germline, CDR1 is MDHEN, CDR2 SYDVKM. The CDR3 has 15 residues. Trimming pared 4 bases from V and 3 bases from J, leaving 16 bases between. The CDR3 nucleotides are TGTGCCAGCAGTTCCCCCGGGGGACTTATCTACGAGCAGTACTTC. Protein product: CASSSPGGLIYEQYF.

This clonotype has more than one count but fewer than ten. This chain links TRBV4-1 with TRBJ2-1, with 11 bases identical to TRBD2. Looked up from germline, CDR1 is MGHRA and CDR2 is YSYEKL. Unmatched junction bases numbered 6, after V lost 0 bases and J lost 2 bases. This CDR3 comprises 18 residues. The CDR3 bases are TGCGCCAGCAGCCAAGAATCTAGCGGGAGGCTCACCTACAATGAGCAGTTCTTC. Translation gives CASSQESSGRLTYNEQFF.

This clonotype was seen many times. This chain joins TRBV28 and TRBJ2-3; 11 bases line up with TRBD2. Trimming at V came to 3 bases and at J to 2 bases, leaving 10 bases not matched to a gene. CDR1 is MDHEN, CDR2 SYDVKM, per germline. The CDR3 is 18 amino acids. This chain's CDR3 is CASSFSLLAGEDTDTQYF. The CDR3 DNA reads TGTGCCAGCAGTTTTTCCCTACTAGCGGGGGAAGACACAGATACGCAGTATTTT.

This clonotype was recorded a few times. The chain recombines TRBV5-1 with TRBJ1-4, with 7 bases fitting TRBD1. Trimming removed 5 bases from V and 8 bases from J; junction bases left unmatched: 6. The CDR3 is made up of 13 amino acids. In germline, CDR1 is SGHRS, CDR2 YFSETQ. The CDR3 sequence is CASRASGGEKLFF. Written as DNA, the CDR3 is TGCGCCAGCAGAGCCTCAGGGGGAGAAAAACTGTTTTTT.